Included here is one TCR beta chain sequence, with context. In the study's own analysis: Counts of nucleated cells, estimated from reference gene primer amplification, were obtained. Only in-frame clones appear in the TCRdb table, and some are missing; sequencing was by immunoSEQ multiplex PCR. The V and J calls and the clone size are those of that table, but D and trimming were determined from the DNA. This sample has 250,000 to 400,000 clones; roughly 90% occur once, and the top ten carry less than 3.5%. V was pared by 5 bases and J by 8 bases, with 10 bases between. This CDR3 spans 11 amino acids. CDR1 and CDR2 (germline): SGHRS, YFSETQ. This record comes from a study of blood T cell repertoires in COVID-19. Across the whole study: Whether acute or convalescent, the COVID-19 samples came from the United States, Italy and Spain. In each case, the material was cDNA or gDNA derived from T cells, B-cell-depleted T cells, or PBMCs.

Patients in Seattle were enrolled during active infection, then followed longitudinally. The chain carries TRBV5-1 and TRBJ1-1; D is unresolved. The TCR was taken from a woman aged 30 to 39 with COVID-19, enrolled during active disease. Sequenced input: peripheral blood. The CDR3 sequence: CASSSGLEAFF. The DNA of the CDR3 is TGCGCCAGCAGTTCCGGACTCGAAGCTTTCTTT.